The 6 T cell receptor beta chains given below trace back to one sample, sequenced in a study of blood T cell repertoires in COVID-19. Some clones are missing from TCRdb's copy, which holds only in-frame ones; the method was immunoSEQ multiplex PCR. Counted here are 200,000 to 250,000 clones, around 81% occurring once; the ten biggest clones make up approximately 6%. Sequencing was performed on peripheral blood. All receptors come from a woman between 65 and 79 years old with acute or convalescent COVID-19.

The chain has TRBV20-1 and TRBJ2-3, with TRBD2 identical over 7 bases. The germline CDR1 and CDR2 sequences are DFQATT and SNEGSKA (reference sequence). This CDR3 comprises 17 residues. The V and J ends lost 3 bases and 1 base, in that order; junction bases with no gene match: 13. CDR3 nucleotides: TGCAGTGCTAGTCGGCCTAGCGGAGGTGGGGGCACAGATACGCAGTATTTT. This translates into CSASRPSGGGGTDTQYF.

This clone was observed a few times. This chain connects TRBV24-1 to TRBJ2-7, with 9 bases lining up with TRBD1. From germline, CDR1 is KGHDR and CDR2 SFDVKD. The ends lost 3 bases at V and 3 bases at J; junction bases unmatched: 2. This CDR3 comprises 14 residues. The CDR3 sequence: CATSDGTGIYEQYF. In DNA form, the CDR3 reads TGTGCCACCAGTGATGGGACAGGGATCTACGAGCAGTACTTC.

This clone was observed a few times. This CDR3 is CASSQDRDNEQFF. Here the CDR3 DNA reads TGTGCCAGCTCACAAGACAGAGACAATGAGCAGTTCTTC. The chain links TRBV18 to TRBJ2-1; tentatively, D is TRBD1 (5 bases). The V gene's germline CDR1 is KGHSH and CDR2 LQKENI. The V gene lost 4 bases and the J gene lost 5 bases, with 9 bases spanning the gap. There are 13 residues in the CDR3.

This rearrangement joins TRBV15 to TRBJ2-1; 12 bases map to TRBD2. The CDR3 is 17 residues long. V shed 1 base and J 6 bases; nucleotides not matched to a gene: 7. Looked up from germline, CDR1 is LNHNV and CDR2 is YYDKDF (reference sequence). CDR3 nucleotides: TGTGCCACCAGCAGAGCACCGACTAGCGGGGGAGGCAATGAGCAGTTCTTC. Residues: CATSRAPTSGGGNEQFF.

The V gene is TRBV2, the J gene TRBJ1-5; D is ambiguous. The V gene lost 4 bases and the J gene lost 4 bases, with 11 bases spanning the gap. Germline CDR1 SNHLY, CDR2 FYNNEI. The length of the CDR3 is 14 residues. Here the CDR3 DNA reads TGTGCCAGCAGTGTTACGGTCTCAAATCAGCCCCAGCATTTT. It specifies CASSVTVSNQPQHF.

J is TRBJ2-2 and V is TRBV7-3, with D unclear. In germline, CDR1 is SGHTA, CDR2 FQGTGA. The V gene lost 0 bases and the J gene lost 7 bases, with 6 bases spanning the gap. This CDR3 region has 13 residues. CDR3: CASSLTANGELFF. The CDR3, as DNA: TGTGCCAGCAGCTTAACGGCAAACGGGGAGCTGTTTTTT.